The 18 T cell receptor beta chains below come from one sample, sequenced in a study of radiation and T cells in renal cell carcinoma. Libraries were prepared by immunoSEQ multiplex PCR; TCRdb keeps only in-frame clonotypes and omits some of them. The sample gives 150,000 or so clones, less than 90% of which show up once; roughly a quarter is in the top ten. Time point meaning: baseline pretreatment blood. Treatment: 15 Gy SBRT to primary tumor, nephrectomy 4 weeks later. Sequencing used blood, obtained from a patient whose treatment included radiotherapy and nephrectomy. These receptors were obtained from a woman aged 45-65 years with renal cell carcinoma.

The J gene is TRBJ1-2, the V gene TRBV5-6, with TRBD1 matching 7 bases. Per the germline V gene, CDR1 is SGHDT and CDR2 is YYEEEE. J lost 11 bases, V lost 0 bases, and 4 bases had no gene match. The CDR3 loop spans 12 amino acids. CDR3 region: CASSLGGQSYTF. The CDR3 region has the DNA TGTGCCAGCAGCTTGGGGGGACAGAGTTACACCTTC.

In DNA form, the CDR3 reads TGTGCCAGTAGTATAGTTGGGACTAGCGGGAGTAATGAGCAGTTCTTC. Translation: CASSIVGTSGSNEQFF. The chain combines TRBV19 with TRBJ2-1; TRBD2 agrees at 14 bases. Per the germline V gene, CDR1 is LNHDA and CDR2 is SQIVND (reference sequence). CDR3 size: 16 residues. V dropped 1 base and J dropped 7; count of bases not matched to a gene: 3.

The rearrangement uses TRBV11-2 and TRBJ1-2; weak D call: TRBD1 (5 bases). Looked up from germline, CDR1 is SGHAT and CDR2 is FQNNGV. V lost 3 bases and J 4 bases, leaving 9 bases between the germline ends. This CDR3 is built from 13 residues. As DNA, the CDR3 is TGTGCCAGCAGCTTCAGAGGGACCTATGGCTACACCTTC. Its translation is CASSFRGTYGYTF. Using reference TRBV11-2 and TRBJ1-2 for the parts outside the CDR3, the full variable domain is EAGVAQSPRYKIIEKRQSVAFWCNPISGHATLYWYQQILGQGPKLLIQFQNNGVVDDSQLPKDRFSAERLKGVDSTLKIQPAKLEDSAVYLCASSFRGTYGYTFGSGTRLTVV.

V and J are TRBV5-5 and TRBJ2-7, with D possibly being TRBD1 (6 bases). CDR1 is SGHKS and CDR2 is YYEKEE in the germline V gene (reference sequence). CDR3 length: 14 residues. V lost 4 bases to trimming and J lost 1 base, with 12 bases between them. CDR3 sequence: CASSIGQRSYEQYF. The DNA of the CDR3 is TGTGCCAGCAGCATCGGACAGCGTTCCTACGAGCAGTACTTC.

This sequence joins TRBV4-3 and TRBJ1-2; the D is unclear. The V end lost 0 bases, the J end lost 7 bases, and 12 bases lay between the germline ends. The CDR3 runs to 14 residues. Germline loops: CDR1 LGHNA, CDR2 YSLEER. This CDR3 is CASSQDAGVAGYTF. CDR3 DNA: TGCGCCAGCAGCCAAGATGCGGGAGTGGCTGGCTACACCTTC.

The genes are TRBV19 and TRBJ1-4, with D unresolved. The CDR3 runs 14 residues. Trimming took off 3 bases at V and 8 bases at J, with 13 bases between the two ends. Germline-derived CDR1 and CDR2 are LNHDA and SQIVND (reference sequence). CDR3 sequence: CASSIYGVREKLFF. DNA of the CDR3: TGTGCCAGTAGTATTTACGGGGTTCGGGAAAAACTGTTTTTT.

This chain uses TRBV9 with TRBJ2-7, with D perhaps assigned TRBD1 or TRBD2 (5 bases each). V shed 2 bases and J shed 4 bases, with 10 bases lying between them. Germline V lookup: CDR1 SGDLS, CDR2 YYNGEE. This CDR3 region has 13 residues. The CDR3 loop reads CASSVWDGYEQYF. DNA of the CDR3: TGTGCCAGCAGCGTTTGGGACGGGTACGAGCAGTACTTC. The variable domain in full, with the rest retrieved from reference TRBV9 and TRBJ2-7, is DSGVTQTPKHLITATGQRVTLRCSPRSGDLSVYWYQQSLDQGLQFLIQYYNGEERAKGNILERFSAQQFPDLHSELNLSSLELGDSALYFCASSVWDGYEQYFGPGTRLTVT.

The rearrangement uses TRBV6-4 and TRBJ2-7; maybe TRBD1 (7 bases). The CDR3 is 14 amino acids. Germline lookup yields CDR1 MRHNA and CDR2 SNTAGT. V was pared by 7 bases and J by 4 bases, with 17 bases between. The CDR3 spells CASIRGTAFYEQYF. The CDR3 bases are TGTGCCAGCATTCGCGGGACAGCCTTTTACGAGCAGTACTTC.

This clone was picked up one time. This chain connects TRBV5-1 to TRBJ2-2; 7 nucleotides line up with TRBD2. CDR1 is SGHRS, CDR2 YFSETQ, per germline. Trimming took 0 bases from V and 7 from J; bases not matched to a gene: 12. This CDR3 has 17 amino acids. CDR3 in amino acids: CASSLAGGATGGGELFF. The CDR3 DNA reads as TGCGCCAGCAGCTTGGCCGGAGGGGCCACGGGAGGCGGGGAGCTGTTTTTT.

The chain carries TRBV27 and TRBJ2-2, with no clear D. Between the trimmed V and J ends, which lost 7 bases and 1 base, there was a span of 10 bases. This CDR3 spans 14 amino acids. In germline, CDR1 is MNHEY, CDR2 SMNVEV (reference sequence). CDR3 region: CASIGPLNTGELFF. The CDR3 nucleotides read TGTGCCAGCATTGGACCTCTGAACACCGGGGAGCTGTTTTTT.

The chain employs TRBV6-5 and TRBJ1-3, with 7 bases lining up with TRBD1. CDR1 MNHEY and CDR2 SVGAGI come from the germline V gene. The CDR3 spans 16 residues. V gave up 4 bases and J gave up 2 bases; unmatched junction bases: 8. CDR3 amino acids: CASSSWDRGTGNTIYF. CDR3 DNA: TGTGCCAGCAGTTCTTGGGACAGAGGTACTGGAAACACCATATATTTT.

The chain combines TRBV6-5 with TRBJ1-5; perhaps TRBD1 as D (5 bases). Trimming shortened V by 6 bases and J by 5 bases, and 17 bases separated the two germline ends. The CDR3 is 15 amino acids. Looked up from germline, CDR1 is MNHEY and CDR2 is SVGAGI. CDR3 DNA: TGTGCCAGCAGCCCGACTGGGCAGGGTCATCAGCCCCAGCATTTT. This encodes CASSPTGQGHQPQHF.

The chain is built from TRBV7-2 and TRBJ1-1; D is perhaps TRBD1 (6 bases). V lost 5 bases, J lost 4 bases, and 17 bases lay in between. The CDR3 is 15 residues long. Germline CDR1 reads SGHTA; CDR2 reads FQGNSA. CDR3 protein: CASSREGGVGTEAFF. The DNA for the CDR3 is TGTGCCAGCAGCCGGGAGGGGGGGGTCGGCACTGAAGCTTTCTTT.

V gene TRBV5-1 combines with J gene TRBJ2-1; perhaps TRBD1 as D (5 bases). V was shortened by 5 bases and J by 4 bases, with 7 bases between the two germline ends. Germline V gene lookup returns CDR1 SGHRS and CDR2 YFSETQ. The CDR3 is 12 residues long. The CDR3 DNA is TGCGCCAGCAGGCCAGGGTACAATGAGCAGTTCTTC. This codes for CASRPGYNEQFF.

This rearrangement joins TRBV14 to TRBJ2-7; D remains unclear. The CDR3 consists of 11 residues. CDR1 and CDR2 (germline): SGHDN, FVKESK. V was pared by 1 base and J by 6 bases, with 4 bases between. CDR3 coding DNA: TGTGCCAGCAGCCAAGGGCTCGAGCAGTACTTC. It is translated as CASSQGLEQYF.

CDR3 residues: CASSPPGQRTDTQYF. As DNA, the CDR3 is TGTGCCAGCAGCCCGCCGGGACAGCGCACAGATACGCAGTATTTT. This chain connects TRBV7-9 to TRBJ2-3; 7 bases agree with TRBD1. The CDR3 is 15 residues long. Germline V gene data show CDR1 as SEHNR and CDR2 as FQNEAQ (reference sequence). Unmatched junction bases numbered 6, after V lost 5 bases and J lost 1 base.

J is TRBJ2-1 and V is TRBV29-1, with 10 bases aligning to TRBD1. V dropped 6 bases and J dropped 3; count of bases not matched to a gene: 8. Germline V gene data show CDR1 as SQVTM and CDR2 as ANQGSEA. The CDR3 contains 15 residues. CDR3 sequence reads: CSVRTGTGVYNEQFF. CDR3 coding DNA: TGCAGCGTCCGCACCGGGACAGGGGTCTACAATGAGCAGTTCTTC.

The V and J genes are TRBV9 and TRBJ2-3, with no clear D. V was clipped by 4 bases and J by 1 base, with 16 bases between them. The germline CDR1 and CDR2 sequences are SGDLS and YYNGEE. The CDR3 has 16 amino acids. CDR3 loop: CASSPVPHLGTDTQYF. The DNA for the CDR3 is TGTGCCAGCAGCCCTGTCCCCCACCTAGGCACAGATACGCAGTATTTT.